This T cell receptor beta chain was found in a study of PD-L1 blockade in urothelial cancer. Background on the study: Men with urothelial cancer arising in the bladder made up about 85% of the roughly 29 patients. The authors examined blood 3 weeks (second dose) and 6 weeks after treatment start.

Data came from immunoSEQ multiplex PCR; TCRdb stores just in-frame clones and leaves some out. The repertoire includes 95,000 or so clones, around 86% of them detected once, and 1.5% to 2.5% sits in the top ten. CDR1 is LNHNV and CDR2 is YYDKDF in the germline V gene (reference sequence). The CDR3 has 14 residues. Trimming cost V 7 bases and J 10 bases, with 22 bases left between them. As for time point: pretreatment peripheral blood. The sample consisted of PBMCs, taken around atezolizumab (anti-PD-L1) treatment. The chain employs TRBV15 and TRBJ1-1, with D unclear. The source is a man in his 60s with urothelial cancer. CDR3 sequence: CATTPGNSLNRAFF. The DNA of the CDR3 is TGTGCCACCACCCCGGGGAACAGTCTAAATCGAGCTTTCTTT. Combining the CDR3 with reference TRBV15 and TRBJ1-1 gives the whole variable domain DAMVIQNPRYQVTQFGKPVTLSCSQTLNHNVMYWYQQKSSQAPKLLFHYYDKDFNNEADTPDNFQSRRPNTSFCFLDIRSPGLGDTAMYLCATTPGNSLNRAFFGQGTRLTVV.